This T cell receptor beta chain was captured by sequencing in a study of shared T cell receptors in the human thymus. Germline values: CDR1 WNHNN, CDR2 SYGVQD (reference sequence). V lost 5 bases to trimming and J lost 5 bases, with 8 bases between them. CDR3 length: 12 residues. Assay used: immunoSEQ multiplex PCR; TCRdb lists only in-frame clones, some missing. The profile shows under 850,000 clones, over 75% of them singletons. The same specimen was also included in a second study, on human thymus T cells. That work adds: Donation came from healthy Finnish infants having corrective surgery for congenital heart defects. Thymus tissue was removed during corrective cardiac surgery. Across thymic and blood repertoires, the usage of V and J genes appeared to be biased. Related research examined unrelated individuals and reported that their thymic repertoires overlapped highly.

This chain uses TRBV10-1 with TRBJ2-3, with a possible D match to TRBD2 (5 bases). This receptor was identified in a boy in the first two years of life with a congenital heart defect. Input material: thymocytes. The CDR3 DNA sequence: TGCGCCAGCAGTTCGGGAAGAGATACGCAGTATTTT. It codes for CASSSGRDTQYF.